This TCR beta chain was recorded in a study of T-cell memory formation after mild COVID-19. Study context: For the most part, TCR clusters were specific to one donor. Overall study results and limits: Researchers could not confirm that second-wave clones peaking on day 37 targeted SARS-CoV-2.

The CDR3 covers 18 residues. Trimming took off 1 base at V and 2 bases at J, with 18 bases between the two ends. Germline-derived CDR1 and CDR2 are SGHVS and FNYEAQ. TCRdb ran MiXCR on the 5' RACE reads and lists one entry per CDR3 protein. The sample has about 340,000 distinct CDR3 sequences, around a fifth seen once. In regard to this clonotype: Its antigen is unknown.

The chain couples TRBV7-6 to TRBJ1-3; unclear D gene. This sequence originates from an adult woman who had mild COVID-19 (a few samples of this study predate the infection). Cell type and time point are not known. Sequencing input: PBMCs or a T cell subset sorted from them (not recorded which). The CDR3 DNA reads TGTGCCAGCAGCTTAGGGCCCCCCACGGGAAGTCCTGGAAACACCATATATTTT. It is translated as CASSLGPPTGSPGNTIYF.